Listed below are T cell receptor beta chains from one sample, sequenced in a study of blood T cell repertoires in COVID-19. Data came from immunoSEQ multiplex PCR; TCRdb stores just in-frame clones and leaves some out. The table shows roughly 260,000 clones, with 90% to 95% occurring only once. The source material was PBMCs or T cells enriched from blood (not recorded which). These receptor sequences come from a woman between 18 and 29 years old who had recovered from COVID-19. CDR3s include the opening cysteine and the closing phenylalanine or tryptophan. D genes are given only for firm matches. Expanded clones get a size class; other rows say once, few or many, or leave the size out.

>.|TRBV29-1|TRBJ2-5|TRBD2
CSPGCLAGGPWETQYF
TGCAGCCCAGGTTGTCTAGCGGGAGGGCCATGGGAGACCCAGTACTTC
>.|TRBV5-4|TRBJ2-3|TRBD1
CASSLASGQGGTDTQYF
TGTGCCAGCAGCTTGGCCAGCGGACAGGGTGGCACAGATACGCAGTATTTT
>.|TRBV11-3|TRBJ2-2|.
CASSLSAGLNTGELFF
TGTGCCAGCAGCTTATCGGCGGGATTGAACACCGGGGAGCTGTTTTTT
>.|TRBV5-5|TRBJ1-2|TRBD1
CASSLTGVGGYTF
TGTGCCAGCAGCCTCACAGGGGTAGGTGGCTACACCTTC
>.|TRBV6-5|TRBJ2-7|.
CASMSSYEQYF
TGTGCCAGCATGAGCTCCTACGAGCAGTACTTC
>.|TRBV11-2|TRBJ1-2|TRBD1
CASSVDRGLYGYTF
TGTGCCAGCAGCGTGGACAGGGGGCTCTATGGCTACACCTTC
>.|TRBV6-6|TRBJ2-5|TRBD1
CASGKGGGETQYF
TGTGCCAGCGGCAAAGGGGGCGGAGAGACCCAGTACTTC
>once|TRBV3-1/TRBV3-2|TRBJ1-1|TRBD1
CASSPGTVNTEAFF
TGTGCCAGCAGCCCCGGGACAGTGAACACTGAAGCTTTCTTT
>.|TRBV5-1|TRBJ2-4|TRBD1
CASSGTGEGNIQYF
TGCGCCAGCAGCGGGACAGGGGAGGGAAACATTCAGTACTTC
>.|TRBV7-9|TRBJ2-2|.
CASSVGLGNTGELFF
TGTGCCAGCAGCGTGGGACTTGGGAACACCGGGGAGCTGTTTTTT
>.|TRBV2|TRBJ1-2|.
CASSEGGYGYTF
TGTGCCAGCAGTGAGGGGGGGTATGGCTACACCTTC
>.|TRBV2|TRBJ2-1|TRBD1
CASRDDRENEQFF
TGTGCCAGCAGAGACGACAGGGAAAATGAGCAGTTCTTC
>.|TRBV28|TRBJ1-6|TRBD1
CASSTYRGNNSPLHF
TGTGCCAGCAGCACATACAGGGGCAATAATTCACCCCTCCACTTT
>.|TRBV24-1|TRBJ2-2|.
CATSVQNTGELFF
TGTGCCACCAGTGTACAGAACACCGGGGAGCTGTTTTTT
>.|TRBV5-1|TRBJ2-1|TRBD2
CASSLNSGRTANEQFF
TGCGCCAGCAGCTTAAATAGCGGGAGGACCGCCAATGAGCAGTTCTTC
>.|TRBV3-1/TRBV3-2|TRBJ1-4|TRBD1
CASSPGRRGATNEKLFF
TGTGCCAGCAGCCCGGGACGCAGGGGGGCAACTAATGAAAAACTGTTTTTT
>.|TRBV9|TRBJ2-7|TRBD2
CASSTTSGSYEQYF
TGTGCCAGCAGCACGACTAGCGGGAGCTACGAGCAGTACTTC
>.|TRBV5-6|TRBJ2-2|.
CASSFLLTGELFF
TGTGCCAGCAGCTTTCTACTGACCGGGGAGCTGTTTTTT
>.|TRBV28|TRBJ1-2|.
CASSLIWRNNYGYTF
TGTGCCAGCAGTTTAATCTGGAGGAATAACTATGGCTACACCTTC
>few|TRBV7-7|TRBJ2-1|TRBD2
CASSPTSGGFVEQFF
TGTGCTAGCAGCCCCACTTCGGGAGGTTTCGTTGAGCAGTTCTTC
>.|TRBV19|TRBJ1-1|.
CASKWGAQGTEAFF
TGTGCCAGTAAGTGGGGCGCCCAAGGGACTGAAGCTTTCTTT
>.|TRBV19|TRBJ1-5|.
CATGYQPQHF
TGTGCCACAGGGTATCAGCCCCAGCATTTT
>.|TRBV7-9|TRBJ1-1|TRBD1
CASSRGQGSLNTEAFF
TGTGCCAGCAGCCGGGGACAGGGTTCGTTGAACACTGAAGCTTTCTTT
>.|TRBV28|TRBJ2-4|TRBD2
CASSLQAGEVAKNIQYF
TGTGCCAGCAGTTTACAGGCGGGAGAGGTAGCCAAAAACATTCAGTACTTC
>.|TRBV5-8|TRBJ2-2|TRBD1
CATGTGGLFF
TGTGCCACCGGGACAGGGGGTCTGTTTTTT
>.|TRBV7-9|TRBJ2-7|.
CASSSLTVGARYEQYF
TGTGCCAGCAGTTCCCTTACGGTAGGGGCAAGGTACGAGCAGTACTTC
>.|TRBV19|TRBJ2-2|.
CASSMWTANTGELFF
TGTGCCAGTAGTATGTGGACAGCTAACACCGGGGAGCTGTTTTTT
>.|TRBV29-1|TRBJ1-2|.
CSVETGGYGYTF
TGCAGCGTTGAAACGGGCGGGTATGGCTACACCTTC
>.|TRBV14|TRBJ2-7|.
CASSRLLGNYEQYF
TGTGCCAGCAGCCGCCTACTAGGAAACTACGAGCAGTACTTC
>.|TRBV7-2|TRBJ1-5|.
CASSLVGSPGQPQHF
TGTGCCAGCAGCTTAGTAGGTAGTCCGGGGCAGCCCCAGCATTTT
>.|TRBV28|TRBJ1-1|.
CASSLVDTEAFF
TGTGCCAGCAGTTTAGTCGACACTGAAGCTTTCTTT
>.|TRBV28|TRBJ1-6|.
CASIRRQINSPLHF
TGTGCCAGCATTAGGAGACAGATAAATTCACCCCTCCACTTT
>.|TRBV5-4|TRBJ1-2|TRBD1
CASSPADRLDYGYTF
TGTGCCAGCAGCCCCGCGGACAGGTTGGACTATGGCTACACCTTC
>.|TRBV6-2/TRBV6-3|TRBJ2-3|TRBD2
CASSYTTSGGFTDTQYF
TGTGCCAGCAGTTACACAACTAGCGGGGGTTTCACAGATACGCAGTATTTT
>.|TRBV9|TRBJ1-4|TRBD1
CASSVGIGTENEKLFF
TGTGCCAGCAGCGTAGGGATTGGGACAGAAAATGAAAAACTGTTTTTT
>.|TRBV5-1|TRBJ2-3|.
CASSLLSEPTDTQYF
TGCGCCAGCAGCTTACTTAGCGAGCCCACAGATACGCAGTATTTT
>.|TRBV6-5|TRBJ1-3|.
CASRTVSGNTIYF
TGTGCCAGTCGGACAGTCTCTGGAAACACCATATATTTT
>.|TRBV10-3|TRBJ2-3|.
CAIGWVRASTDTQYF
TGTGCCATCGGATGGGTCAGGGCCAGCACAGATACGCAGTATTTT
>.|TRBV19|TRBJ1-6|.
CASSSTGRDSPLHF
TGTGCCAGTAGTTCGACGGGGAGGGATTCACCCCTCCACTTT
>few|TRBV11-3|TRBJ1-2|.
CASSSSRQTGYTF
TGTGCCAGCAGCTCCTCCAGACAGACTGGCTACACCTTC
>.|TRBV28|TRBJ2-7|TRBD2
CASSYPGGTSGSSTYEQYF
TGTGCCAGCAGTTACCCGGGAGGGACTAGCGGGAGTTCGACCTACGAGCAGTACTTC
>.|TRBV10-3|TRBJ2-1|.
CATGWSSYNEQFF
TGTGCCACCGGGTGGAGCTCCTACAATGAGCAGTTCTTC
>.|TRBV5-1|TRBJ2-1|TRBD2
CASIGTASGNNEQFF
TGCGCCAGCATTGGGACGGCTAGCGGGAACAATGAGCAGTTCTTC
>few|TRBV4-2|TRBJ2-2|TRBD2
CASSQDYLAGGGGELFF
TGTGCCAGCAGCCAAGATTACCTAGCGGGAGGCGGCGGGGAGCTGTTTTTT
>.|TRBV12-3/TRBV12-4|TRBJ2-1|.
CASRQSSEQFF
TGTGCCAGCAGGCAATCTAGTGAGCAGTTCTTC
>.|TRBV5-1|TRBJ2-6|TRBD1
CASSLLTGEKTNVLTF
TGCGCCAGCAGCCTACTAACAGGGGAAAAAACCAACGTCCTGACTTTC
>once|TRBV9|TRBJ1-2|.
CASSVGNPDGYTF
TGTGCCAGCAGCGTAGGTAACCCGGATGGCTACACCTTC
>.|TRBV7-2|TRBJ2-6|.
CASSRLGTPNSGANVLTF
TGTGCCAGCAGCCGCTTGGGGACACCTAACTCTGGGGCCAACGTCCTGACTTTC
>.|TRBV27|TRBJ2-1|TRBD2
CASSSPTSGVNNEQFF
TGTGCCAGCAGTTCCCCGACTAGCGGGGTCAACAATGAGCAGTTCTTC
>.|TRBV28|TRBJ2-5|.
CASLRAGQETQYF
TGTGCCAGTCTCCGTGCAGGACAAGAGACCCAGTACTTC
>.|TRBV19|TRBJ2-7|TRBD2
CASSRSVRTSGAYEQYF
TGTGCCAGTAGTCGTAGCGTCCGGACTAGCGGCGCATACGAGCAGTACTTC
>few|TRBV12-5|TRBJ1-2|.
CASGLSGRRFNYGYTF
TGTGCTAGTGGTTTGAGTGGGCGTCGGTTTAACTATGGCTACACCTTC
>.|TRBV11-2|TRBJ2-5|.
CASSLMAVIQETQYF
TGTGCCAGCAGCTTAATGGCGGTTATCCAAGAGACCCAGTACTTC
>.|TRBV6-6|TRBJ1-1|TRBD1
CASSLRGGSGGTHLNTEAFF
TGTGCCAGCAGTCTTAGAGGGGGCTCAGGGGGGACCCACTTGAACACTGAAGCTTTCTTT
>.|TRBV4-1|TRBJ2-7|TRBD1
CASSQPGQGAYEQYF
TGCGCCAGCAGCCAACCGGGACAGGGCGCCTACGAGCAGTACTTC
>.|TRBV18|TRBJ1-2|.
CASSPSSRDYGYTF
TGTGCCAGCTCACCAAGCAGCAGGGACTATGGCTACACCTTC
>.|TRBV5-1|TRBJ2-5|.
CASSLGPRETQYF
TGCGCCAGCAGCTTGGGCCCGAGAGAGACCCAGTACTTC